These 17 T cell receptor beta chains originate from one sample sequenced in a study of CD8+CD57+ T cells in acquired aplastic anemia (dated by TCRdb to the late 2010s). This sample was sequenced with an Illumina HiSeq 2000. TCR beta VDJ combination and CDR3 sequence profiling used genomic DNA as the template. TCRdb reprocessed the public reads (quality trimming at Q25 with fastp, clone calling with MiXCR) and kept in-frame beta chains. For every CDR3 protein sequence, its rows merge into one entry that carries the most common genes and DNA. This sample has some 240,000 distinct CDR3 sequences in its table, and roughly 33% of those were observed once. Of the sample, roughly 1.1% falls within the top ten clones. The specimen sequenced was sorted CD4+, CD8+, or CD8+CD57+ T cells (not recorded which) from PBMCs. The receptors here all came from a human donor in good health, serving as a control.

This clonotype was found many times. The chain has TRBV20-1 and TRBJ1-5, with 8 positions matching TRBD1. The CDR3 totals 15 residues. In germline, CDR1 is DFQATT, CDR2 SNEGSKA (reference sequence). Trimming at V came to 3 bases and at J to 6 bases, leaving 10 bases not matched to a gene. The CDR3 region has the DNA TGCAGTGCTAGGGTCGGACAGGGTGTAGCTCAGCCCCAGCATTTT. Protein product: CSARVGQGVAQPQHF.

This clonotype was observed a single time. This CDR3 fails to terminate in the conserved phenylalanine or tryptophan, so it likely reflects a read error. Written as DNA, the CDR3 is TGTGCCAGCAGTGAGGGGGGTGGGGACGAGCAGTACCTC. It is translated as CASSEGGGDEQYL. The chain recombines TRBV25-1 with TRBJ2-7; tentative D call: TRBD2 (6 bases). There are 13 residues in the CDR3. Between the trimmed V and J ends, which lost 3 bases and 5 bases, there was a span of 11 bases. The germline V gene has CDR1 MGHDK and CDR2 SYGVNS.

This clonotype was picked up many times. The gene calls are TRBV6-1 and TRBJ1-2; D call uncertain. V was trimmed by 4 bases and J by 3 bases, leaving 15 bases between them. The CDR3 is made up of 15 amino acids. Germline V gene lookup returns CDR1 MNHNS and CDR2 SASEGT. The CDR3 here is CASSVGLRQDYGYTF. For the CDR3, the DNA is TGTGCCAGCAGTGTAGGACTCCGCCAGGACTATGGCTACACCTTC.

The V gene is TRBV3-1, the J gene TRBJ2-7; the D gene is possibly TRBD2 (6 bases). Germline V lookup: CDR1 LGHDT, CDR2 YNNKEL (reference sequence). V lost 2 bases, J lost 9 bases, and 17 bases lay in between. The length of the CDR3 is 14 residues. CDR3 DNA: TGTGCCAGCAGCCAATCGCGGGGAGTGGGCAGGCAGTACTTC. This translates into CASSQSRGVGRQYF.

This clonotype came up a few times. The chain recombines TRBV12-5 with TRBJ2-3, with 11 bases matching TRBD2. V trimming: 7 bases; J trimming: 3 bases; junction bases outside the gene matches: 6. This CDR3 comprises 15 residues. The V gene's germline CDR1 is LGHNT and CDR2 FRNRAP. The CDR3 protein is CASAITSGRTDTQYF. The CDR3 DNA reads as TGTGCTAGTGCAATAACTAGCGGGAGAACAGATACGCAGTATTTT.

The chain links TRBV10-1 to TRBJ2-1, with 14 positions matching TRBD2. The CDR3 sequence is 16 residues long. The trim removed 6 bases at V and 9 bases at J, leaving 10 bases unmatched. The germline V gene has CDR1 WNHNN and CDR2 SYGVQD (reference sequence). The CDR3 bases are TGCGCCAGCAGCCCGGGACTAGCGGGGGCAGCAAGTGAGCAGTTCTTC. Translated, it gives CASSPGLAGAASEQFF.

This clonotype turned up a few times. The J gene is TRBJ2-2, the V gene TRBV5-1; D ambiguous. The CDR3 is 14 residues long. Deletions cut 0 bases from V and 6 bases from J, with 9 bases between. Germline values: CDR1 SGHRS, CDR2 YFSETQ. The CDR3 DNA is TGCGCCAGCAGCTTGGACCTAGTTCCCGGGGAGCTGTTTTTT. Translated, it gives CASSLDLVPGELFF.

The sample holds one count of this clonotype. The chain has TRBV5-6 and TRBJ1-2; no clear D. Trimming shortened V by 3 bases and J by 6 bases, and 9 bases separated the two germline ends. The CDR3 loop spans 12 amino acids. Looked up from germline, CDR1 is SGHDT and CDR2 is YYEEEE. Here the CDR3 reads CASSSQADGYTF. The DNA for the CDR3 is TGTGCCAGCAGCTCGCAGGCTGATGGCTACACCTTC. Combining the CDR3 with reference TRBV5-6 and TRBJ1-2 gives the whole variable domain DAGVTQSPTHLIKTRGQQVTLRCSPKSGHDTVSWYQQALGQGPQFIFQYYEEEERQRGNFPDRFSGHQFPNYSSELNVNALLLGDSALYLCASSSQADGYTFGSGTRLTVV.

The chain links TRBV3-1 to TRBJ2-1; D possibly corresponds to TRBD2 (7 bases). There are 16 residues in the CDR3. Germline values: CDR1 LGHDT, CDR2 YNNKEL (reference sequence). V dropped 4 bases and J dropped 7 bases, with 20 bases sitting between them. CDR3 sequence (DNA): TGTGCCAGCAGCCCACTTAGAAGGGGGGGTACAAATGAGCAGTTCTTC. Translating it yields CASSPLRRGGTNEQFF.

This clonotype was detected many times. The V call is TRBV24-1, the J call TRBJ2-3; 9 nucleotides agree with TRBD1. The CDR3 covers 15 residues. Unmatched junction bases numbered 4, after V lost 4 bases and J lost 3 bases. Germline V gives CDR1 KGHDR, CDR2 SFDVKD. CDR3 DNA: TGTGCCACCAGTGAACCGGGACAGGGTACAGATACGCAGTATTTT. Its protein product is CATSEPGQGTDTQYF.

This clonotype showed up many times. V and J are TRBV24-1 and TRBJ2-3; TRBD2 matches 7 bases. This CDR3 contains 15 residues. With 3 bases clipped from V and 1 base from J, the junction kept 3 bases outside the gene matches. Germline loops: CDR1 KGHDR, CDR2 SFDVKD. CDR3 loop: CATSDSGVGTDTQYF. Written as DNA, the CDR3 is TGTGCCACCAGTGATAGCGGGGTGGGCACAGATACGCAGTATTTT.

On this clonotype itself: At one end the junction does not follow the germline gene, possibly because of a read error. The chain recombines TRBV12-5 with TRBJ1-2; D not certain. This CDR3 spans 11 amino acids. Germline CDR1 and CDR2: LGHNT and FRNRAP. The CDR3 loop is CASGSGDGNTF. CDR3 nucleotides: TGTGCTAGTGGTTCGGGAGATGGCAACACCTTC.

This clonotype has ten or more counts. As DNA, the CDR3 is TGTGCCATCAGTGAGAGGCTCCCGGGCATTGGCACAGATACGCAGTATTTT. Its translation: CAISERLPGIGTDTQYF. The chain couples TRBV10-3 to TRBJ2-3; no clear D. Germline CDR1 is ENHRY and CDR2 is SYGVKD. V was pared by 2 bases and J by 1 base, with 16 bases between. This CDR3 comprises 17 residues.

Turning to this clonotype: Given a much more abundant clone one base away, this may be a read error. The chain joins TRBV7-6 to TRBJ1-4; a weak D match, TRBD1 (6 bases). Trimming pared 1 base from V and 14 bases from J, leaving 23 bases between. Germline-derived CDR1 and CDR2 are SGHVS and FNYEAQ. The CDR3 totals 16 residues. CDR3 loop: CASSLEGSGQSLRLFF. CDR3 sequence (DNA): TGTGCCAGCAGCTTAGAAGGTTCCGGACAGAGTTTGCGTCTGTTTTTT.

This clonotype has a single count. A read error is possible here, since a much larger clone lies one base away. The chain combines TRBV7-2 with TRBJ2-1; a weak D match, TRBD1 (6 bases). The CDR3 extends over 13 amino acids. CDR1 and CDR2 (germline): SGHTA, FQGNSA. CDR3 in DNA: TGTGCCAGCAGCTTATACCAGGGGAATGAGCGGTTCTTC. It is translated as CASSLYQGNERFF. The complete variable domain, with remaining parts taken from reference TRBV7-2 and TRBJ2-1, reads GAGVSQSPSNKVTEKGKDVELRCDPISGHTALYWYRQSLGQGLEFLIYFQGNSAPDKSGLPSDRFSAERTGGSVSTLTIQRTQQEDSAVYLCASSLYQGNERFFGPGTRLTVL.

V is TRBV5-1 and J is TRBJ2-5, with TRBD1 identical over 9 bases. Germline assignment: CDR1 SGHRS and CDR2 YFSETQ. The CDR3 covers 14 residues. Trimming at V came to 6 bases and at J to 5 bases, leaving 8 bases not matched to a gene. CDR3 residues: CASTRATGGETQYF. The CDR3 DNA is TGCGCCAGCACCCGGGCGACAGGGGGGGAGACCCAGTACTTC.

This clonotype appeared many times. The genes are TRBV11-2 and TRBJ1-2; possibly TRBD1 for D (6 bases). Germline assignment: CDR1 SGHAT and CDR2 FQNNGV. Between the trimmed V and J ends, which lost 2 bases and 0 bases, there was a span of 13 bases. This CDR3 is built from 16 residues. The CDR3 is CASSLLRDTSNYGYTF. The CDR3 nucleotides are TGTGCCAGCAGCTTACTCCGGGACACATCTAACTATGGCTACACCTTC.